A selection of T cell receptor beta chains follows, all from one sample in a study of PD-1 blockade in mismatch repair-deficient tumors. TCRdb's copy holds only in-frame clones and misses some; the assay was immunoSEQ multiplex PCR. Here the sample spans about 38,000 clones, roughly 77% being singletons. Source: peripheral blood, taken 4 weeks after starting pembrolizumab. Source of these receptors: an adult with mismatch repair-deficient cancer. Both conserved end residues are part of each CDR3. The D gene is left open where the match is weak. Size is stated for part of the rows, as once, few or many counts, or as a class when the clone is expanded.

>TRBV14|NA|once|TRBJ1-1
CASSPQVDTEAFF
TGTGCCAGCAGCCCCCAGGTGGACACTGAAGCTTTCTTT
>TRBV7-3|NA|NA|TRBJ2-1
CASSRGASLSNEQFF
TGTGCCAGCAGTAGAGGGGCTAGCCTGAGTAATGAGCAGTTCTTC
>TRBV19|TRBD2|NA|TRBJ2-7
CASSATSGYEQYF
TGTGCCAGTAGTGCGACTAGCGGCTACGAGCAGTACTTC
>TRBV6-5|TRBD2|NA|TRBJ2-1
CASRRAGGPNEQFF
TGTGCCAGCAGACGAGCGGGAGGGCCAAATGAGCAGTTCTTC
>TRBV7-6|NA|NA|TRBJ2-3
CASSSRFTDTQYF
TGTGCCAGCAGCTCTCGGTTCACAGATACGCAGTATTTT
>TRBV6-1|TRBD2|NA|TRBJ2-1
CASSEDFVGRTRTGEQFF
TGTGCCAGCAGTGAAGATTTCGTCGGGAGGACCCGGACGGGTGAGCAGTTCTTC
>TRBV28|NA|NA|TRBJ2-7
CASSFGGGYEQYF
TGTGCCAGCAGTTTCGGAGGGGGCTACGAGCAGTACTTC
>TRBV25-1|TRBD1|NA|TRBJ2-7
CASSEGQGAYEQYF
TGTGCCAGCAGTGAGGGACAGGGGGCCTACGAGCAGTACTTC
>TRBV11-1|TRBD1|NA|TRBJ2-1
CASSLGTGGGVNEQFF
TGTGCCAGCAGCTTGGGGACAGGGGGTGGGGTCAATGAGCAGTTCTTC
>TRBV7-2|NA|NA|TRBJ2-4
CASSPFRAGENIQYF
TGTGCCAGCAGCCCGTTTCGGGCAGGAGAAAACATTCAGTACTTC
>TRBV28|TRBD1|NA|TRBJ1-4
CASSLRDRASTNEKLFF
TGTGCCAGCAGTCTCCGAGACAGGGCTTCAACTAATGAAAAACTGTTTTTT
>TRBV5-6|NA|large|TRBJ1-1
CASSLWGEDTEAFF
TGTGCCAGCAGCTTATGGGGGGAGGACACTGAAGCTTTCTTT
>TRBV12-5|NA|NA|TRBJ1-3
CASGLFPPGASGNTIYF
TGTGCTAGTGGTTTATTCCCCCCCGGGGCCTCTGGAAACACCATATATTTT
>TRBV30|NA|NA|TRBJ2-7
CACLRGLSYEQYF
TGTGCCTGTCTAAGGGGTCTCTCCTACGAGCAGTACTTC
>TRBV5-6|NA|NA|TRBJ2-2
CASSFPTGAGELFF
TGTGCCAGCAGCTTCCCGACTGGCGCCGGGGAGCTGTTTTTT
>TRBV25-1|NA|NA|TRBJ2-7
CASSGAYEQYF
TGTGCCAGCAGTGGGGCCTACGAGCAGTACTTC
>TRBV5-4|NA|NA|TRBJ2-7
CASSLGLTYEQYF
TGTGCCAGCAGCTTAGGTTTGACCTACGAGCAGTACTTC
>TRBV6-1|NA|NA|TRBJ2-1
CATLAEGGYNEQFF
TGTGCCACGCTAGCGGAAGGGGGCTACAATGAGCAGTTCTTC
>TRBV6-4|NA|NA|TRBJ2-1
CASSDSLENNEQFF
TGTGCCAGCAGTGACTCACTAGAAAACAATGAGCAGTTCTTC
>TRBV9|NA|NA|TRBJ1-3
CASSPHPGSDTIYF
TGTGCCAGCAGCCCCCACCCAGGGTCAGACACCATATATTTT
>TRBV7-6|NA|NA|TRBJ1-1
CASSPSGRGGTEAFF
TGTGCCAGCAGCCCCTCCGGTAGGGGGGGCACTGAAGCTTTCTTT